This T cell receptor (beta chain) was identified in a study of blood T cells in healthy people across ages. The CDR3 length is 15 residues. Germline V lookup: CDR1 MGHRA, CDR2 YSYEKL. Regarding the study as a whole: Strong correlation existed between TCR beta diversity and naive T cell percentage.

The use of a sample-barcoded 5' primer and a J-beta primer mix characterized a second PCR of roughly 7 to 12 cycles. TCRdb reprocessed the 5' RACE reads with MiXCR, giving one entry per CDR3 protein. The data show roughly 930,000 distinct CDR3 sequences, with roughly 50% seen just once and over 10% held by the top ten. Comment on this clonotype: Its antigen is not identified. Sequence at one end of the junction differs from germline and may be a read error.

Sequencing was performed on blood. The chain links TRBV4-1 to TRBJ2-1; TRBD1 might be the D (6 bases). The clonotype originates from a man aged 25-40 years in good health. The CDR3 nucleotides are TGCGCCAGCAGCCAAGATCATGGACAGAACAAGGAGCAGTTCTTC. Its translation is CASSQDHGQNKEQFF.